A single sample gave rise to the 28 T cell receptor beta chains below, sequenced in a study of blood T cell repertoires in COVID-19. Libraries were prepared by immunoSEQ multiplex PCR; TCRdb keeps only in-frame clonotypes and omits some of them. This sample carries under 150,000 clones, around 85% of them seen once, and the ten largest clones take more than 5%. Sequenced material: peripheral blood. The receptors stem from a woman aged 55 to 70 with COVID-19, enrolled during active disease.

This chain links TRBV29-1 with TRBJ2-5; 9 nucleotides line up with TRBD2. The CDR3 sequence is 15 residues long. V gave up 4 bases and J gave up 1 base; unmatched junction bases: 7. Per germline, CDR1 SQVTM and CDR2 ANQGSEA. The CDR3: CSVARLADPQETQYF. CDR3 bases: TGCAGCGTTGCCCGACTAGCGGACCCCCAAGAGACCCAGTACTTC.

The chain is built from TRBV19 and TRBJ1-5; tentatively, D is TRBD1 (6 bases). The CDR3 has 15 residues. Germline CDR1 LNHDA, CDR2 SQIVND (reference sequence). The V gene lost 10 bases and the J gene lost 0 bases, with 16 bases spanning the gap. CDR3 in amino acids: CATRDTDPSNQPQHF. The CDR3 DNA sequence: TGTGCCACCCGGGACACGGACCCTAGCAATCAGCCCCAGCATTTT.

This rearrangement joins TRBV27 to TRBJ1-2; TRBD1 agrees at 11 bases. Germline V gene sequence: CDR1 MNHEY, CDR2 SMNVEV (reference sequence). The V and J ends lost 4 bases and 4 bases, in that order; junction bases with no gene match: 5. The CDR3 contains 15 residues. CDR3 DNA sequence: TGTGCCAGCAGTTCAAGGACAGGGGGCGTCTATGGCTACACCTTC. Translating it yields CASSSRTGGVYGYTF.

The CDR3 region is CASSQGLTQQYF. The CDR3 DNA reads TGTGCCAGCAGCCAAGGCCTGACTCAGCAGTACTTC. V is TRBV3-1 (or the pseudogene TRBV3-2) and J is TRBJ2-7, with unresolved D. V gave up 1 base and J gave up 8 bases, with 9 bases separating them. The CDR3 contains 12 residues. The germline V gene encodes CDR1 LGHDT and CDR2 YNNKEL (reference sequence).

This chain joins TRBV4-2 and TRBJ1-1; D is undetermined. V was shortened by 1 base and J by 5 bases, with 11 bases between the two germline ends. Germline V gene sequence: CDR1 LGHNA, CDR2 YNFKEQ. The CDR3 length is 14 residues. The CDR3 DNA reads TGTGCCAGCAGCCAAGTGGGCCCGGGGACTGAAGCTTTCTTT. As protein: CASSQVGPGTEAFF.

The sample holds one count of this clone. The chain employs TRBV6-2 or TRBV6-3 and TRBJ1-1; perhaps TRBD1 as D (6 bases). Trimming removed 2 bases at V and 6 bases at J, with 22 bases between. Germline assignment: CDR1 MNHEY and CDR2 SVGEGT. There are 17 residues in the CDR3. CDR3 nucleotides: TGTGCCAGCAGTTACGAGGGGGTCGGTTCTCGGCGCGCTGAAGCTTTCTTT. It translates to CASSYEGVGSRRAEAFF.

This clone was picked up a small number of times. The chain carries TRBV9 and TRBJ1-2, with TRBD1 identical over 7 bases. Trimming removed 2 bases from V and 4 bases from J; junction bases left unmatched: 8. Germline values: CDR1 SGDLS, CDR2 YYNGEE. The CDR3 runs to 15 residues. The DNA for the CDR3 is TGTGCCAGCAGCGTCAGAGAGACAGGGTCCTATGGCTACACCTTC. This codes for CASSVRETGSYGYTF.

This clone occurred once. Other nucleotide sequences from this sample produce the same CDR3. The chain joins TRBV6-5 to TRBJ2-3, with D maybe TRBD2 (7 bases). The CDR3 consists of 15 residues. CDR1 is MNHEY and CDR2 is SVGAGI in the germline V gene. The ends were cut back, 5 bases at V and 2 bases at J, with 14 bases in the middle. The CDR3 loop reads CASSRRGGITDTQYF. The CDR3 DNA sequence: TGTGCCAGCAGTCGGAGGGGGGGTATCACAGATACGCAGTATTTT.

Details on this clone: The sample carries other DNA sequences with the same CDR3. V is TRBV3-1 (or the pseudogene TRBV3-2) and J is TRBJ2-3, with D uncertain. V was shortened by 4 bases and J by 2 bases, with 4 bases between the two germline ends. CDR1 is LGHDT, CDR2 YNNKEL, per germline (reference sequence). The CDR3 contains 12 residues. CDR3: CASSPSTDTQYF. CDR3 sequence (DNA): TGTGCCAGCAGCCCCTCCACAGATACGCAGTATTTT.

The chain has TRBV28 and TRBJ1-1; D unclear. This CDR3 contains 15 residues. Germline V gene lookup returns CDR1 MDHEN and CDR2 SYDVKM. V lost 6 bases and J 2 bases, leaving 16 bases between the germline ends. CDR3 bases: TGTGCCAGCAGCCTTTCGTGGGAGACTAACACTGAAGCTTTCTTT. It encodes CASSLSWETNTEAFF.

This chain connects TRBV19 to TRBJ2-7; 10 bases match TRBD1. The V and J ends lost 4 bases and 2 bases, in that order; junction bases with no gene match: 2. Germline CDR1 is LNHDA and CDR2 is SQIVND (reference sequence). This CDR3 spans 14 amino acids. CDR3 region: CASSTGQGTYEQYF. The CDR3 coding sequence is TGTGCCAGTAGTACGGGACAGGGGACCTACGAGCAGTACTTC.

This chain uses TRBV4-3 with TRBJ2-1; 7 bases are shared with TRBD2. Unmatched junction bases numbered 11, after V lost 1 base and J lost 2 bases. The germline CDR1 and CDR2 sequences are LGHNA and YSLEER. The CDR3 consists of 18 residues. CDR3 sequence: CASSQVSLRESPYNEQFF. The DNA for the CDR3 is TGCGCCAGCAGCCAAGTAAGTCTGCGGGAGAGCCCCTACAATGAGCAGTTCTTC.

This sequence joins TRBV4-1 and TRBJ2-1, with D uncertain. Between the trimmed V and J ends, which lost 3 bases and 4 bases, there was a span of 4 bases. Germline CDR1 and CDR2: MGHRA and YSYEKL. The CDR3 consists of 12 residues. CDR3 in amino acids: CASSHLYNEQFF. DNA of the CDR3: TGCGCCAGCAGCCACCTATACAATGAGCAGTTCTTC.

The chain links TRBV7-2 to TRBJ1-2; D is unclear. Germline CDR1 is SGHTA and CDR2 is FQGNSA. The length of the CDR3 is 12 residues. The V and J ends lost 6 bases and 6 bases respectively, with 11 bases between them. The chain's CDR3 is CASSAEADGYTF. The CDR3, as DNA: TGTGCCAGCAGTGCGGAGGCCGATGGCTACACCTTC.

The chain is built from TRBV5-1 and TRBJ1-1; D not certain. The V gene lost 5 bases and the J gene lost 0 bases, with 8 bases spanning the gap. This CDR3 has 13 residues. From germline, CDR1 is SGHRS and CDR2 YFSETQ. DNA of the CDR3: TGCGCCAGCAGGCGTATTATGAACACTGAAGCTTTCTTT. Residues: CASRRIMNTEAFF.

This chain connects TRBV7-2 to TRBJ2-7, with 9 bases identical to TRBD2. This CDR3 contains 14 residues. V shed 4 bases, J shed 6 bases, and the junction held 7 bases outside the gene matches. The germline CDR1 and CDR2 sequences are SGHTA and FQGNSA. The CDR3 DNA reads TGTGCCAGCAGCTCATCGGGACTAGCCTTCGAGCAGTACTTC. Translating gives CASSSSGLAFEQYF.

CDR3: CASSYTASGNGYTF. The CDR3 region has the DNA TGTGCCAGCAGTTATACAGCGTCCGGGAATGGCTACACCTTC. This chain uses TRBV6-6 with TRBJ1-2; no clear D. The CDR3 has 14 amino acids. CDR1 is MNHNY and CDR2 is SVGAGI in the germline V gene (reference sequence). V was pared by 3 bases and J by 6 bases, with 14 bases between.

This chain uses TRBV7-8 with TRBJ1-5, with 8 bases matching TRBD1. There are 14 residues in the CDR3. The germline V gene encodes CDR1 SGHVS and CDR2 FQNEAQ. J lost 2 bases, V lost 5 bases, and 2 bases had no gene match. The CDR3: CASSLTGGNQPQHF. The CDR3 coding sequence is TGTGCCAGCAGCCTGACAGGGGGCAATCAGCCCCAGCATTTT.

The CDR3 DNA follows: TGCGCCAGCAGAGGGGGCGCGGGTGAAAAACTGTTTTTT. Protein: CASRGGAGEKLFF. The J gene is TRBJ1-4, the V gene TRBV5-1; 7 bases match TRBD1. This CDR3 has 13 residues. Germline loops: CDR1 SGHRS, CDR2 YFSETQ. Losses at the gene ends were 5 bases for V and 7 bases for J; bases not matched to a gene: 5. The whole variable domain, filled in from reference TRBV5-1 and TRBJ1-4, reads KAGVTQTPRYLIKTRGQQVTLSCSPISGHRSVSWYQQTPGQGLQFLFEYFSETQRNKGNFPGRFSGRQFSNSRSEMNVSTLELGDSALYLCASRGGAGEKLFFGSGTQLSVL.

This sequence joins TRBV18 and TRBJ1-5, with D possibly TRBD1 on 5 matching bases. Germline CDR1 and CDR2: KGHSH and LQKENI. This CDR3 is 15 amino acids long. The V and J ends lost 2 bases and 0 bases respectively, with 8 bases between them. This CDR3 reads CASSPGADSNQPQHF. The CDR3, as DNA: TGTGCCAGCTCACCAGGGGCAGATAGCAATCAGCCCCAGCATTTT. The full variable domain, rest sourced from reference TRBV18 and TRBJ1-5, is NAGVMQNPRHLVRRRGQEARLRCSPMKGHSHVYWYRQLPEEGLKFMVYLQKENIIDESGMPKERFSAEFPKEGPSILRIQQVVRGDSAAYFCASSPGADSNQPQHFGDGTRLSIL.

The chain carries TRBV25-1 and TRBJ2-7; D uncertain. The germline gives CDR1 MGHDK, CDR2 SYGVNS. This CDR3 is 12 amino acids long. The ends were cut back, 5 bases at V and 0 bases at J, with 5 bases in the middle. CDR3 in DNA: TGTGCCAGCAGTCTTAACTCCTACGAGCAGTACTTC. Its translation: CASSLNSYEQYF.

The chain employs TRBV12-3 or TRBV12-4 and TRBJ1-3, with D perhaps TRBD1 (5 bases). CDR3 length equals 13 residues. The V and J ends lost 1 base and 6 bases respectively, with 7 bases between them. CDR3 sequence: CASSLDRSNTIYF. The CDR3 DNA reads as TGTGCCAGCAGTTTAGACAGGTCAAACACCATATATTTT.

This CDR3 is CASSFQDSYEQYF. As DNA, the CDR3 is TGTGCCAGCAGTTTTCAGGACTCCTACGAGCAGTACTTC. The V gene is TRBV28, the J gene TRBJ2-7; D not certain. The CDR3 extends over 13 amino acids. From germline, CDR1 is MDHEN and CDR2 SYDVKM. V shed 3 bases and J shed 0 bases, with 6 bases lying between them.

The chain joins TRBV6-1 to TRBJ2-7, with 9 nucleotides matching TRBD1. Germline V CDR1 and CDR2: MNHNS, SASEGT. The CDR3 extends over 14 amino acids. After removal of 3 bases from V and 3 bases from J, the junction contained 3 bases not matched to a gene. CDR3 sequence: CASSEMGQGYEQYF. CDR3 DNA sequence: TGTGCCAGCAGTGAGATGGGACAGGGCTACGAGCAGTACTTC.

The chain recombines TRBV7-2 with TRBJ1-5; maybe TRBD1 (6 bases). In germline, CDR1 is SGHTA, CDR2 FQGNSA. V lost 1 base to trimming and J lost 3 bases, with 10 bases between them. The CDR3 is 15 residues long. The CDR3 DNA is TGTGCCAGCAGCTTAGTCCCAGGGGACAATCAGCCCCAGCATTTT. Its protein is CASSLVPGDNQPQHF.

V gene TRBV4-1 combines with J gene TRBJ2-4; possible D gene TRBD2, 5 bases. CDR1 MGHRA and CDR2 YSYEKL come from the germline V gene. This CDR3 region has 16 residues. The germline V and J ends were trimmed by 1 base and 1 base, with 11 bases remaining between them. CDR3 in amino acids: CASSQGGSVAKNIQYF. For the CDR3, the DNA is TGCGCCAGCAGCCAAGGAGGGAGTGTGGCCAAAAACATTCAGTACTTC.

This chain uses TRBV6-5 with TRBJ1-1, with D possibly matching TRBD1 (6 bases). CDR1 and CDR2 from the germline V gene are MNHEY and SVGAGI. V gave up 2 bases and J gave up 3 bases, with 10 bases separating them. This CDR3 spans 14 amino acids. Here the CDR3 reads CASSYNRADTEAFF. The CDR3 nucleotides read TGTGCCAGCAGTTACAACAGGGCCGACACTGAAGCTTTCTTT.

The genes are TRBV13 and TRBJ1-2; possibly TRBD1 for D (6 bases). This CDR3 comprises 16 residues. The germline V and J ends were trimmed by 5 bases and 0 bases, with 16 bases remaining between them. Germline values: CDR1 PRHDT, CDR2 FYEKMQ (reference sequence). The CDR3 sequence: CASSATGQWTNYGYTF. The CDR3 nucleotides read TGTGCCAGCAGCGCGACTGGACAGTGGACTAACTATGGCTACACCTTC.